The clone carrying this T cell receptor beta chain was detected a few times. Its antigen is currently unknown. This sample stems from a study of tumor-infiltrating lymphocytes in localized non-small cell lung cancer. Study-level results: Immunotypes IM1 and IM2 had similar TCR-derived T-cell fractions. Tumors had more T cell infiltration than uninvolved lung, per TCRbeta sequencing and CD3 counts.

The assay was immunoSEQ multiplex PCR, and TCRdb's table has in-frame clones only and misses some. The sample includes 4,500 to 7,000 clones, roughly four fifths of them seen just once. V was cut by 6 bases and J by 0 bases, with 12 bases left in between. This CDR3 contains 16 residues. Germline V gene lookup returns CDR1 MNHNY and CDR2 SVGAGI (reference sequence). This clonotype was sampled from a human donor with non-small cell lung cancer. The V call is TRBV6-6, the J call TRBJ2-6, with D uncertain. The source material was lung tumor tissue. DNA of the CDR3: TGTGCCAGCAGCTACGGCCCAAGCTCTGGGGCCAACGTCCTGACTTTC. This gives the protein CASSYGPSSGANVLTF.